The TCR beta chain under discussion was sequenced for a study of CD4 and CD8 cells across lung adenocarcinoma regions. The germline V gene has CDR1 MNHEY and CDR2 SMNVEV (reference sequence). The CDR3 consists of 15 residues. Unmatched junction bases numbered 7, after V lost 7 bases and J lost 3 bases. Localized lung adenocarcinoma, a non-small cell lung cancer, affected the donors. TCRdb reprocessed the PCR reads via MiXCR and lists one record per CDR3 protein. The table records approximately 14,000 distinct CDR3 sequences, approximately 44% of them present only once. This clonotype is labeled as medium-sized.

Sequenced input: CD4+ T cells from the center of a lung tumor. The source is a male donor with lung adenocarcinoma. The CD4 and CD8 labels of this study may be unreliable. The genes are TRBV27 and TRBJ2-3, with TRBD2 identical over 10 bases. The CDR3 here is CASTLAGATTDTQYF. DNA of the CDR3: TGTGCCAGCACGCTAGCGGGAGCTACGACAGATACGCAGTATTTT.